This TCR beta chain was sequenced in a study of a mutant IDH1 vaccine in newly diagnosed glioma (dated by TCRdb to the early 2020s). With respect to the entire study: Patients were given eight vaccinations, in weeks 1, 3, 5, 7, 11, 15, 19 and 23, which matched visits V03 through V10. The approximately 29 treated patients were approximately 60% male and around 38% female, with a mean age of roughly 40 years. Vaccination was initiated 4-6 weeks after radiotherapy alone, or concurrently with temozolomide cycles in the chemotherapy-containing groups. Prior to enrollment, standard therapy consisting of radiotherapy alone, temozolomide alone, or radiochemotherapy with temozolomide had been administered to patients, with the combination being received by most patients. Peripheral blood was drawn at six visits: V03 (baseline), V05, V07, V10, V12 and V13. For exploratory analyses, longitudinal TCRB deep sequencing was carried out in roughly 23 treated patients wherever samples were available.

On the study overall, not on this receptor specifically: The authors noted that analyses of patient blood samples could not be reproduced because of sample limitations. Vaccine-induced immune responses across multiple MHC alleles were detected in around 92% of patients. Availability determined which PBMC samples were chosen for TCRB deep sequencing. Pseudoprogression seemed to be unrelated to changes in the top peripheral T cell clonotypes found by TCRB sequencing.

The time point label here, explained by the study, means: week 5, during vaccination. Each vaccine dose, consisting of 300 ug of a 20-mer mutant IDH1 peptide in Montanide, was administered subcutaneously with topical imiquimod. Newly diagnosed WHO grade 3 or 4 IDH1-mutant astrocytomas showing loss of nuclear ATRX were present in the donors. The samples were drawn from NOA16, a multicentre, single-arm, open-label phase I trial in Germany that tested a mutant IDH1 peptide vaccine in humans for the first time. Genomic DNA for TCRB sequencing was extracted from EDTA blood using the DNeasy Blood and Tissue Kit. The CDR3 covers 17 residues, taking in both the cysteine and the phenylalanine. Kept here is only the CDR3 DNA, which spans 51 bases and is read in frame from base 1. The V and J ends are trimmed by 5 bases and 1 base, leaving 15 bases between them. Based on the germline V gene, the CDR1 and CDR2 sequences are SGHAT and FQNNGV.

Library preparation used the immunoSEQ multiplex PCR assay. The hsTCRB Kit was used according to the manufacturer's protocol to amplify rearranged TCR beta chain sequences. Sequencing of TCRB libraries was carried out on an Illumina MiSeq. The paper's processing steps were these. Demultiplexing, trimming and gene mapping were performed with the kit vendor's proprietary platform. Imported from immuneACCESS, the table was reduced by TCRdb to in-frame sequences with V and J called. These copies leave out some clones; in studies compared against another copy, an unresolved V gene accounts for under half, and the cause of the remainder is not known. V, J and clone size derive from that table, while D and trimming were established from the DNA sequence. Within this sample are 25,000 to 35,000 clones, with roughly 90% of them counted one time only. 3% to 4% of the sample comes from the top ten. A word on this clone: The antigen it binds to is not known. No much larger clonotype is one base removed from it; base qualities were not supplied.

The clonotype was recovered from a woman in her thirties or forties with glioma. Some clones in this sample may be carry-over from other donors' samples. The chain was built from TRBV11-2 and TRBJ2-6, with a weak D call of TRBD1 (6 bases match). Sample: peripheral blood mononuclear cells (PBMCs), taken from a glioma patient whose treatment included an IDH1 peptide vaccine. The CDR3 protein: CASSPDRGSSGANVLTF. The bases read TGTGCCAGCAGCCCGGACAGAGGGTCGTCTGGGGCCAACGTCCTGACTTTC.